This section outlines one TCR beta chain sequence together with its context. Antigen specificity is unknown. One entry per CDR3 protein, called by TCRdb with MiXCR from the 5' RACE reads. The sample yields a few hundred thousand distinct CDR3 sequences, around 4% seen once. The sample belongs to a study of T cells after yellow fever vaccination. Study results and caveats: Abundant clonotypes from the bulk population could have been carried over as contaminants into FACS-sorted repertoires. Reappearing after the booster were most of the clones from primary vaccination (around 96% CD4, approximately 89% CD8). Overlap between CD4 and CD8 compartments was detected for a small share of clonotypes.

The input for sequencing was PBMCs, taken on the day of the yellow fever booster vaccination. The TCR was taken from a man between 18 and 29 years old who received the YFV17D yellow fever vaccine.

CDR3 bases: TGTGCCAGCAGTTCGGGATTTGGGGGACCAGAGACCCAGTACTTC. This encodes CASSSGFGGPETQYF. The chain has TRBV6-2 or TRBV6-3 and TRBJ2-5; D is tentatively TRBD1 or TRBD2 (5 bases each). CDR1 and CDR2 (germline): MNHEY, SVGEGT. Trimming took 4 bases from V and 4 from J, leaving 16 bases between them. The CDR3 totals 15 residues.